This T cell receptor beta chain originates from a study of tumor and adjacent non-tumor tissue in lung cancer. About the study: Each sample yielded 3.5 million to 5 million productive TCRbeta reads on average. Study results and limitations: Tumor repertoires had a smaller top 100 clone share than normal lung.

Germline CDR1 is LGHNA and CDR2 is YSLEER. The CDR3 spans 14 residues. No cell sorting was done before RNA was extracted from the tissue. TCRbeta libraries were built with three rounds of nested PCR, modified from ARM-PCR. Using its own MiXCR run on the multiplex PCR reads, TCRdb lists one record per CDR3 protein. The table has 130,000 or so distinct CDR3 sequences, around three fifths seen once. As regards this clonotype: Antigen unknown. A read error may account for a junction end that differs from germline.

The rearrangement links TRBV4-3 to TRBJ2-3; weak D call: TRBD2 (6 bases). Sequenced input: lung tumor tissue. The sequence came from a man younger than 45 with non-small cell lung cancer. CDR3 amino acids: CASSQGTNTHTQYF. CDR3 coding DNA: TGCGCCAGCAGCCAAGGGACTAACACACATACACAGTATTTT.